The sample holds many counts of the clone carrying this TCR beta chain. Its antigen is as yet unknown. Using its own MiXCR run on the 5' RACE reads, TCRdb lists one record per CDR3 protein. The sample consists of approximately 690,000 distinct CDR3 sequences, roughly 6.2% of them appearing once. These data come from a study of identical twins. Study results and caveats: Zero-insertion analyses might be partly confounded by invariant T cells like MAIT and iNKT. Conclusions came from cross-sectional statistical analysis, not from following the same donors. There were fewer insertions in abundant cord blood beta clonotypes, but memory repertoires showed no such pattern.

CDR3 size: 14 residues. Losses at the gene ends were 5 bases for V and 7 bases for J; bases not matched to a gene: 3. Germline CDR1 reads ENHRY; CDR2 reads SYGVKD. This chain joins TRBV10-3 and TRBJ1-4; 11 positions match TRBD1. The sequence came from a man aged 18 to 30 in good health. The specimen was naive T cells sorted from blood. The CDR3 nucleotides are TGTGCCATCAGTCCTGGGACAGGGGGTGAAAAACTGTTTTTT. Translation: CAISPGTGGEKLFF.